Here is one T cell receptor beta chain with its context. This receptor's antigen is unknown. The input lacks base qualities; no much larger clone sits a single base away. Its CDR3 holds 14 amino acids, cysteine through phenylalanine. Just the 42-base CDR3 DNA is kept, in frame starting at base 1. As encoded in the germline V gene, CDR1 is SGHDT while CDR2 is YYEEEE. Deletion took 4 bases off V and 4 bases off J, with a span of 15 bases between the germline ends. TCRbeta CDR3 regions were amplified from genomic DNA by means of the immunoSEQ Assay, a bias-controlled multiplex PCR. In the paper's pipeline: Nucleated cell counts per sample were estimated from amplification of reference gene primers within the assay. To quantify the absolute abundance of each unique TCRbeta CDR3 rearrangement, sequence reads were collapsed and filtered. For each sample, productive Simpson clonality was calculated by taking the square root of Simpson's diversity index across productive rearrangements. TCRdb stores this immuneACCESS table with in-frame sequences only. Part of the clones is absent; in the studies checked, under half of the shortfall reflects unresolved V genes, and no reason is known for the rest. V and J calls and clone size are those listed in that table; D and trimming were worked out from the DNA. The sample contains roughly 260,000 clones, roughly 85% of them found a single time. Roughly 3% of the sample goes to the ten largest clones.

This record belongs to a study of blood T cell repertoires in COVID-19 (dated by TCRdb to 2018 to 2021). Context from the whole study: Collaborator samples came from the United States, Italy and Spain and covered acute and convalescent phases of COVID-19. The material from the prospective study consisted of cDNA or gDNA derived from T cells, B-cell-depleted T cells, or PBMCs. Deeply sampled blood TCRbeta repertoires from subjects exposed to, actively infected with, or recovered from COVID-19 were included in the dataset. The repertoires were released in a freely available public database intended as a resource for research on the immune response to SARS-CoV-2. Samples came from the ongoing ImmuneRACE study (first 160 participants) plus 1,254 subjects from 6 global collaborators. A de-identified subject ID, COVID-19 status, age in years and sex were almost always included in the sample metadata. HLA class I and class II types, where available, came from metadata supplied by the sample provider rather than from assay-based typing.

Each collaborating institution followed its own protocols to collect whole blood in K2EDTA tubes. For TCRbeta analysis, collaborators shipped samples in one of three forms: frozen whole blood, isolated PBMCs, or DNA extracted from either of those sample types. Overall results and qualifications from the work: How much clinical and demographic metadata was included differed by source and by participant, and the metadata was provided uncurated.

This receptor was identified in a woman between 18 and 30 years old with acute or convalescent COVID-19. The sequence joins TRBV5-6 to TRBJ2-7; no D gene is confidently identified. Sequencing used peripheral blood. The bases are TGTGCCAGCAGCCCATCGCAGCGTCTTTACGAGCAGTACTTC. It translates to CASSPSQRLYEQYF.